This entry describes one T cell receptor beta chain. It has no known antigen specificity. Base qualities are not recorded, but no much larger clone differs from it by a single base. The sample originates from a study of beta chain features in type 1 diabetes (dated by TCRdb to the late 2010s). General notes on the study: Patients and healthy donors did not differ in mean age, gender distribution, total cell number or subset yield. Regulatory and stem cell-like memory subsets were isolated from only 8 patients and about eight healthy donors, whereas naive and central memory subsets came from all 30 or so donors. Across all samples, approximately 98,000,000 sorted cells were examined, and cell number per subset correlated strongly with RNA yield. The study compared the TCRB repertoires of sorted circulating CD4+ T cell subsets in recently diagnosed type 1 diabetes patients with those in matched healthy donors.

Via the germline V gene, CDR1 is SNHLY and CDR2 FYNNEI. Trimmed from V: 4 bases; trimmed from J: 5 bases; junction bases lacking a gene match: 4. The CDR3 sequence holds 14 residues, the cysteine and phenylalanine included. Only the CDR3 DNA is retained, 42 bases long and in frame from the first base. All of the isolated RNA was reverse transcribed with the High Capacity cDNA Reverse Transcription Kit, so expressed TCRB transcripts were sequenced. Deep immunoSEQ sequencing was applied to naive, central memory and regulatory T cell samples, giving an average of roughly 3.5 million total reads per sample. Sorted cells were lysed in RLT buffer, and RNA was extracted using DNase-treated RNeasy Micro or Mini kits according to cell number. Each cell subset was processed separately to prevent cross-contamination, with patient and healthy donor samples processed together. The immunoSEQ multiplex PCR was used to amplify TCRB sequences from cDNA, generating 87-bp fragments that spanned the CDR3 region. Amplicons were sequenced on the Illumina HiSeq platform. In the original analysis: Synthetic template baselines were used to correct PCR bias computationally, reads within Hamming distance 2 were collapsed, and singletons that could not be merged were discarded. Reads were aligned against IMGT to assign V, D and J genes, CDR3 length and insertions or deletions at six rearrangement sites. Within each subset, clonotype counts were normalized to sorted cell number, after which true diversity and Gini coefficients were computed with the tcR R package. The overlap coefficient, calculated on TCRB nucleotide sequences, was used to measure repertoire sharing. Out-of-frame TCRB sequences from naive cells were analyzed as a proxy for the pre-selection repertoire. Imported from immuneACCESS, the table was reduced by TCRdb to in-frame sequences with V and J called. These copies leave out some clones; in studies compared against another copy, an unresolved V gene accounts for under half, and the cause of the remainder is not known. From that table come the V and J calls and clone size; the DNA was used to work out D and trimming. This sample holds hundreds of thousands of clones; around an eighth were observed only once. Nearly 0.04% of the sample is held by the ten biggest clonotypes.

Overall results and qualifications from the work: Because small numbers of individuals were included in the HLA sub-analyses, any influence of HLA type on TCRB rearrangement was left unresolved. Fewer insertions and more nucleotide deletions at VDJ recombination sites were observed in patients with type 1 diabetes, implying thymic rearrangement abnormalities. Type 1 diabetes patients showed a moderate but significant shortening of TCRB CDR3 length in all four CD4+ subsets. PCR might favor shorter templates, but patient and control samples were amplified and corrected together, so any skew would affect both groups equally. Sequencing cDNA rather than genomic DNA could over-represent highly expressing activated cells, although activation and CD3 levels did not differ between groups. The naive, central memory and regulatory TCRB repertoires appeared to resemble one another more closely among patients than among healthy donors.

Each donor gave one peripheral blood draw, averaging roughly 0.11 L, which was collected into heparinised tubes. A BD FACSAria II was used to sort naive, central memory, regulatory and stem cell-like memory CD4+ T cells with a panel that included CD45RO, CCR7, CD25, CD127, CD95 and CD27. All sorted populations exceeded 95% purity. PBMCs were isolated immediately by Lymphoprep density gradient centrifugation and stained directly without culture. So that batch effects would be minimized, each experiment stained and sorted samples in pairs, pairing one healthy donor with one patient. The sequence joins TRBV2 to TRBJ2-3; TRBD2 fits 9 bases in the junction. The specimen was naive CD4+ T cells from blood. This specimen's cell subset or site label, per the study, means: true naive CD4+ T cells. The sequence was obtained from a man younger than 35 with type 1 diabetes. The CDR3 protein: CASSGISGGDTQYF. The nucleotide sequence is TGTGCCAGCAGTGGGATTAGCGGGGGAGATACGCAGTATTTT.